The clone carrying this TCR beta chain was detected many times. Its antigen is undetermined. This sample is drawn from a study of blood T cells in healthy people across ages. Study findings and constraints: Long-lived donors exceeded aged donors in naive CD4+ cells and diversity.

The second PCR ran about 6 to 12 cycles with a sample-barcoded 5' primer and J-beta primers. Individual samples furnished no less than 2.5 million CDR3-containing paired-end reads apiece. TCRdb reanalysed the 5' RACE reads using MiXCR and keeps one entry per CDR3 protein. The sample yields approximately 900,000 distinct CDR3 sequences, approximately 49% seen once. The CDR3 spans 14 residues. With V trimmed by 5 bases and J by 2 bases, 4 bases remained unmatched. CDR1 and CDR2 (germline): DFQATT, SNEGSKA (reference sequence). This receptor was identified in a man aged 30 to 45 in good health. Sequenced input: blood. V and J are TRBV20-1 and TRBJ2-3; 10 bases agree with TRBD2. DNA of the CDR3: TGCAGTGCTTCAACTAGCGGGGACACAGATACGCAGTATTTT. Protein: CSASTSGDTDTQYF.